These 25 T cell receptor beta chains were sequenced from one sample in a study of shared clonotypes between healthy human individuals. Sequencing was performed with immunoSEQ multiplex PCR; in TCRdb, only in-frame clones are kept and a portion is missing. The data hold around 2,000,000 clones, with about 93% observed a single time. CD45RO-negative CD8 cells positively selected for CCR7 made up the naive population, which excluded terminally differentiated effector memory CD45RA+ cells. Material: naive CD8+ T cells from PBMCs. The receptor set was obtained from a young man in good health. Some clones in this sample may be carry-over from other donors' samples.

The J gene is TRBJ2-1, the V gene TRBV27; 7 bases fit TRBD2. CDR3 length: 11 amino acids. Germline assignment: CDR1 MNHEY and CDR2 SMNVEV (reference sequence). With V trimmed by 10 bases and J by 10 bases, 7 bases remained unmatched. DNA for the CDR3: TGTGCCACGGGAGGAGGACGGGAGCAGTTCTTC. This codes for CATGGGREQFF.

For this clone: The identical CDR3 is also encoded by other nucleotide sequences in the sample. The rearrangement links TRBV9 to TRBJ2-1; TRBD2 matches 9 bases. Germline CDR1 SGDLS, CDR2 YYNGEE. The CDR3 spans 14 residues. The V segment lost 3 bases and the J segment 3 bases; nucleotides outside the gene matches: 1. CDR3 in DNA: TGTGCCAGCAGCGGTAGCGGGAGCTACAATGAGCAGTTCTTC. As protein: CASSGSGSYNEQFF.

The rearrangement joins TRBV21-1 to TRBJ2-1; the table names TRBD1, a call not compared with the DNA. TRBV21-1 is a recognized pseudogene. The CDR3 runs to 15 residues. CDR3 coding DNA: TGTGCCGTGTGTGGGGGACACAGCTCCTACAATGAGCAGTTCTTC. Encoded protein: CAVCGGHSSYNEQFF.

Regarding this clone: A read error may produce the germline difference seen at one junction end. The V call is TRBV10-3, the J call TRBJ1-1; D unresolved. This CDR3 is built from 13 residues. CDR1 is ENHRY and CDR2 is SYGVKD in the germline V gene. CDR3 in DNA: TGTGCCATCAGTGAAGACGTGAACGCTGAAGCTTTCTTT. Amino acids: CAISEDVNAEAFF.

The CDR3 coding sequence is TGCGCCAGCAGCCTGGGCAGGCCGATGAACACTGAAGCTTTCTTT. This sequence encodes CASSLGRPMNTEAFF. The V gene is TRBV5-1, the J gene TRBJ1-1; D uncertain. Germline V lookup: CDR1 SGHRS, CDR2 YFSETQ. Deletions cut 4 bases from V and 0 bases from J, with 13 bases between. This CDR3 has 15 amino acids.

The J gene is TRBJ2-7, the V gene TRBV10-1, with no clear D. The V gene lost 4 bases and the J gene lost 5 bases, with 18 bases spanning the gap. Germline V gene lookup returns CDR1 WNHNN and CDR2 SYGVQD (reference sequence). The CDR3 totals 15 residues. CDR3 in DNA: TGCGCCAGCAGTGCCCAGACTCTTACCGCCCACGAGCAGTACTTC. Translating gives CASSAQTLTAHEQYF.

This chain uses TRBV5-1 with TRBJ2-3; 7 nucleotides agree with TRBD2. V dropped 0 bases and J dropped 11; count of bases not matched to a gene: 9. The germline gives CDR1 SGHRS, CDR2 YFSETQ. The CDR3 length is 14 residues. In nucleotides, the CDR3 is TGCGCCAGCAGCTTGGAGGCTAGCGGATTAGGGCAGTATTTT. This translates into CASSLEASGLGQYF.

The genes are TRBV5-5 and TRBJ1-3, with D unresolved. The CDR3 is 15 amino acids. The ends were cut back, 4 bases at V and 0 bases at J, with 11 bases in the middle. The germline V gene encodes CDR1 SGHKS and CDR2 YYEKEE (reference sequence). For the CDR3, the DNA is TGTGCCAGCAGCCCCCAAGGTGACTCTGGAAACACCATATATTTT. This gives the protein CASSPQGDSGNTIYF. The variable domain in full, with the rest retrieved from reference TRBV5-5 and TRBJ1-3, is DAGVTQSPTHLIKTRGQQVTLRCSPISGHKSVSWYQQVLGQGPQFIFQYYEKEERGRGNFPDRFSARQFPNYSSELNVNALLLGDSALYLCASSPQGDSGNTIYFGEGSWLTVV.

A remark on this clone: Compared with germline, one end of the junction differs, possibly owing to a read error. This sequence joins TRBV6-5 and TRBJ2-5; D is possibly TRBD1 (6 bases). The CDR3 loop spans 13 amino acids. Germline V gene sequence: CDR1 MNHEY, CDR2 SVGAGI. The CDR3 is CASSDDRQVTQYF. The CDR3 DNA reads as TGTGCCAGCAGTGACGACAGGCAAGTGACCCAGTACTTC.

J is TRBJ2-7 and V is TRBV13; the match to TRBD2 covers 8 bases. The CDR3 contains 17 residues. Per the germline V gene, CDR1 is PRHDT and CDR2 is FYEKMQ (reference sequence). J gave up 6 bases and V 5 bases, and 18 bases lay outside the gene matches. CDR3: CASSVSGPGGGFLEQYF. CDR3 coding DNA: TGTGCCAGCAGCGTATCCGGGCCGGGAGGGGGGTTCCTCGAGCAGTACTTC.

Turning to this clone: Different DNA sequences within this sample yield the same CDR3. The V and J genes are TRBV7-9 and TRBJ2-7; D is perhaps TRBD1 or TRBD2 (6 bases each). Trimming took 5 bases from V and 0 from J, leaving 11 bases between them. In germline, CDR1 is SEHNR, CDR2 FQNEAQ (reference sequence). CDR3 length equals 14 residues. The CDR3: CASSRGGRSYEQYF. CDR3 sequence (DNA): TGTGCCAGCAGCCGTGGGGGGCGCTCCTACGAGCAGTACTTC.

The V gene is TRBV19, the J gene TRBJ1-2, with 8 bases that match TRBD1. Germline V lookup: CDR1 LNHDA, CDR2 SQIVND (reference sequence). The V segment lost 5 bases and the J segment 0 bases; nucleotides outside the gene matches: 2. The CDR3 contains 14 residues. CDR3 DNA sequence: TGTGCCAGTAGTCCACAGGGGGCTAACTATGGCTACACCTTC. This translates into CASSPQGANYGYTF. The full variable domain, completed using reference TRBV19 and TRBJ1-2, is DGGITQSPKYLFRKEGQNVTLSCEQNLNHDAMYWYRQDPGQGLRLIYYSQIVNDFQKGDIAEGYSVSREKKESFPLTVTSAQKNPTAFYLCASSPQGANYGYTFGSGTRLTVV.

This chain links TRBV7-6 with TRBJ2-7; 8 nucleotides line up with TRBD2. Germline CDR1 and CDR2: SGHVS and FNYEAQ. The CDR3 is 17 amino acids. The junction had 14 bases not matched to a gene; V was cut back by 5 bases and J by 2 bases. CDR3 coding DNA: TGTGCCAGCAGCCCCCCGGGGGGGGCGGGAGTCCCCTACGAGCAGTACTTC. It encodes CASSPPGGAGVPYEQYF.

J is TRBJ2-7 and V is TRBV4-2, with 7 bases matching TRBD2. This CDR3 has 14 residues. J gave up 3 bases and V 4 bases, and 6 bases lay outside the gene matches. The germline CDR1 and CDR2 sequences are LGHNA and YNFKEQ. This chain's CDR3 is CASSLGVAGYEQYF. The CDR3, as DNA: TGTGCCAGCAGCCTAGGGGTAGCGGGCTACGAGCAGTACTTC.

The CDR3 protein is CASSLDTSAYNEQFF. The CDR3 nucleotides are TGCGCCAGCAGCCTCGACACTAGCGCCTACAATGAGCAGTTCTTC. The V and J genes are TRBV4-3 and TRBJ2-1; TRBD2 agrees at 7 bases. V shed 4 bases and J 2 bases; nucleotides not matched to a gene: 5. Per the germline V gene, CDR1 is LGHNA and CDR2 is YSLEER. This CDR3 has 15 residues.

The CDR3 DNA reads as TGTGCCAGCAGCTTGAGTTACGGTTCTTACGAGCAGTACTTC. It yields the protein CASSLSYGSYEQYF. V gene TRBV5-5 combines with J gene TRBJ2-7; D is ambiguous. This CDR3 has 14 amino acids. Germline values: CDR1 SGHKS, CDR2 YYEKEE (reference sequence). V shed 1 base and J shed 4 bases, with 12 bases lying between them. The whole variable domain, remainder taken from reference TRBV5-5 and TRBJ2-7, is DAGVTQSPTHLIKTRGQQVTLRCSPISGHKSVSWYQQVLGQGPQFIFQYYEKEERGRGNFPDRFSARQFPNYSSELNVNALLLGDSALYLCASSLSYGSYEQYFGPGTRLTVT.

The rearrangement links TRBV5-1 to TRBJ1-4, with 8 bases aligning to TRBD1. The ends lost 2 bases at V and 0 bases at J; junction bases unmatched: 6. The CDR3 consists of 17 residues. Germline V gene lookup returns CDR1 SGHRS and CDR2 YFSETQ. This CDR3 reads CASSFRGPSSTNEKLFF. CDR3 in DNA: TGCGCCAGCAGCTTCAGGGGGCCATCATCAACTAATGAAAAACTGTTTTTT.

The chain recombines TRBV27 with TRBJ2-7; D remains unclear. The CDR3 covers 15 residues. The V gene's germline CDR1 is MNHEY and CDR2 SMNVEV (reference sequence). Trimming pared 4 bases from V and 2 bases from J, leaving 15 bases between. CDR3 sequence (DNA): TGTGCCAGCAGTTGGTTGCAGGATGCTACCTACGAGCAGTACTTC. Its protein is CASSWLQDATYEQYF.

V gene TRBV2 combines with J gene TRBJ2-5; tentative D call: TRBD1 (5 bases). The CDR3 has 14 residues. Germline lookup yields CDR1 SNHLY and CDR2 FYNNEI. V was cut by 4 bases and J by 1 base, with 10 bases left in between. The chain's CDR3 is CASSGEGAQETQYF. In DNA, the CDR3 is TGTGCCAGCAGTGGGGAAGGGGCCCAAGAGACCCAGTACTTC.

The genes are TRBV27 and TRBJ1-2; tentatively, D is TRBD1 (5 bases). This CDR3 region has 16 residues. Trimming took 4 bases from V and 4 from J, leaving 19 bases between them. From germline, CDR1 is MNHEY and CDR2 SMNVEV (reference sequence). The CDR3 coding sequence is TGTGCCAGCAGTTCCGGGGGAGGGCCTGGTCTCTATGGCTACACCTTC. Its translation: CASSSGGGPGLYGYTF.

This chain connects TRBV6-1 to TRBJ2-7, with a possible D match to TRBD1 (6 bases). The ends were cut back, 7 bases at V and 0 bases at J, with 13 bases in the middle. The CDR3 loop spans 14 amino acids. CDR1 and CDR2 (germline): MNHNS, SASEGT. CDR3 DNA: TGTGCCAGCAAAGAGACAGGAGCCTCCTACGAGCAGTACTTC. It translates to CASKETGASYEQYF.

The J gene is TRBJ1-1, the V gene TRBV9, with 9 bases aligning to TRBD1. Germline values: CDR1 SGDLS, CDR2 YYNGEE. The junction had 4 bases not matched to a gene; V was cut back by 3 bases and J by 1 base. The CDR3 runs to 15 residues. CDR3 nucleotides: TGTGCCAGCAGCGGCGGACAGGGGTCGAACACTGAAGCTTTCTTT. It is translated as CASSGGQGSNTEAFF.

This chain links TRBV19 with TRBJ2-1; 9 nucleotides align to TRBD2. With 6 bases clipped from V and 6 bases from J, the junction kept 9 bases outside the gene matches. The CDR3 extends over 15 amino acids. Per the germline V gene, CDR1 is LNHDA and CDR2 is SQIVND (reference sequence). The CDR3 bases are TGTGCCAGTAGGCCGACTAGCGGCTTTTCCAATGAGCAGTTCTTC. It encodes CASRPTSGFSNEQFF.

The gene calls are TRBV9 and TRBJ1-3, with D possibly being TRBD1 (5 bases). Germline lookup yields CDR1 SGDLS and CDR2 YYNGEE. The V and J ends lost 4 bases and 1 base respectively, with 18 bases between them. CDR3 size: 17 residues. The CDR3 nucleotides read TGTGCCAGCAGCCCGGGGGACCGCACCTTTTCTGGAAACACCATATATTTT. It specifies CASSPGDRTFSGNTIYF.

This rearrangement joins TRBV9 to TRBJ2-5; tentatively, D is TRBD2 (5 bases). The CDR3 sequence is 14 residues long. From germline, CDR1 is SGDLS and CDR2 YYNGEE. Trimming cost V 0 bases and J 5 bases, with 11 bases left between them. Here the CDR3 reads CASSVGTAPETQYF. In DNA form, the CDR3 reads TGTGCCAGCAGCGTAGGGACTGCTCCCGAGACCCAGTACTTC.